Listed below are T cell receptor beta chains from one sample, sequenced in a study of OX40 agonist ivuxolimab in advanced cancers. Sequencing was performed with immunoSEQ multiplex PCR; in TCRdb, only in-frame clones are kept and a portion is missing. The sample records 87,000 or so clones, approximately 87% being singletons. The sequences come from CD4+ or CD8+ T cells sorted from blood, collected in a trial of the OX40 agonist ivuxolimab. These receptors were collected from an adult with an advanced solid tumor such as melanoma, head and neck, liver or kidney cancer. Each CDR3 is given with its conserved first and last residue. The order of the fields is clone size, V gene, CDR3 length, J gene, D gene, CDR3 DNA, CDR3 protein. A D gene is named only where the DNA matches it firmly. Not all rows give a size; the values are once, few, many and, for expanded clones, a class.

>.|TRBV6-1|13|TRBJ1-2|.
TGTGCCAGCAGTGAAGGGCAGGATAGGGGCTACACCTTC
CASSEGQDRGYTF
>.|TRBV15|15|TRBJ2-2|.
TGTGCCACGGAGGGGAGAGGGGGCCTCACCGGGGAGCTGTTTTTT
CATEGRGGLTGELFF
>.|TRBV7-7|14|TRBJ2-5|.
TGTGCTAGCAGCTTAGGGGGTCGTCACGAGACCCAGTACTTC
CASSLGGRHETQYF
>once|TRBV5-1|15|TRBJ2-7|TRBD2
TGCGCCAGCAGCTTGAATTTAGCGGGATCCTACGAGCAGTACTTC
CASSLNLAGSYEQYF
>.|TRBV27|13|TRBJ1-2|.
TGTGCCAGCAGCCCCGAAGGGGGGGCTGGCTACACCTTC
CASSPEGGAGYTF
>.|TRBV7-9|13|TRBJ2-4|TRBD2
TGTGCCAGCAGCTCTCCGGGAGGTGACATTCAGTACTTC
CASSSPGGDIQYF
>once|TRBV7-2|13|TRBJ2-1|.
TGTGCCAGCAGCTTAGTGGCCCCCGGGGAGCAGTTCTTC
CASSLVAPGEQFF
>.|TRBV4-3|15|TRBJ2-2|TRBD2
TGCGCCACCGCAAGGGGACTAGATCGCACCGGGGAGCTGTTTTTT
CATARGLDRTGELFF
>.|TRBV7-2|12|TRBJ2-7|.
TGTGCCAGCAGCCCCCTTCCAGACGAGCAGTACTTC
CASSPLPDEQYF
>.|TRBV7-2|15|TRBJ2-2|.
TGTGCCAGCACCCCAGCACAGGGTATTGCCGGGGAGCTGTTTTTT
CASTPAQGIAGELFF
>.|TRBV6-1|15|TRBJ2-2|.
TGTGCCAGCAGTCACGAGGGCTTCAACACCGGGGAGCTGTTTTTT
CASSHEGFNTGELFF
>.|TRBV7-3|15|TRBJ2-5|TRBD2
TGTGCCAGCAGCTTAAAAGGACTAGCGGGAGAGACCCAGTACTTC
CASSLKGLAGETQYF
>.|TRBV25-1|18|TRBJ2-6|.
TGTGCCAGCAGTGAATTCGCAGGGGAAAGCTCTGGGGCCAACGTCCTGACTTTC
CASSEFAGESSGANVLTF
>.|TRBV6-1|13|TRBJ2-5|TRBD1
TGTGCCAGCAGCGGGACAGGGGTTGGGGAGCAGTACTTC
CASSGTGVGEQYF
>.|TRBV29-1|20|TRBJ2-4|TRBD2
TGCAGCGTTGAAGATGGGCACGGGACTAGCGGGAGCTTGGCCAAAAACATTCAGTACTTC
CSVEDGHGTSGSLAKNIQYF
>few|TRBV27|15|TRBJ2-2|TRBD1
TGTGCCAGCCTTAGACAGGGGACGAACACCGGGGAGCTGTTTTTT
CASLRQGTNTGELFF